Here is one T cell receptor beta chain with its context. No cognate antigen has been identified for it. Per-nucleotide qualities are absent, and no much larger clonotype sits a single base away. The CDR3 contains 14 residues, cysteine and phenylalanine counted. The retained sequence is limited to the CDR3, 42 bases, with the frame set at the first base. Sequences MDHEN (CDR1) and SYDVKM (CDR2) are obtained from the germline V gene. V loses 4 bases, J loses 4 bases, and the germline ends lie 11 bases apart. Using the deep immunoSEQ assay, multiplex PCR amplified TCR CDR3 regions from genomic DNA. Extracted genomic DNA from each cell subset was spread evenly across all wells of several immunoSEQ 96-well plates, with each plate serving as a replicate. For sorted subsets, about 200 ng genomic DNA, equal to 25,000 to 35,000 T cell genomes, was loaded into each replicate PCR. The purified libraries were quantified using a Qubit 3.0 fluorometer, sized with a Bioanalyzer 2100, and then quantified again using the KAPA Library Quantification kit. Every immunoSEQ 96-well plate was sequenced on a separate single-read 150-cycle Illumina NextSeq 550 flow cell. In the original analysis: Because the immunoSEQ output held only junctional sequences and lacked quality scores, the filtering could not match the filtering applied to full-length reads. To assign V/J genes and CDR3, sequences were annotated using PyIR, a Python wrapper for IgBLAST v1.9, with IMGT germline references. Any read was removed if the V/J assignment was weak (E-value above 1e-6), the CDR3 was missing, or the read contained stop codons, out-of-frame junctions, or ambiguous translated residues. V3J clonotypes were defined as sequences sharing the same inferred V gene, J gene, and CDR3 amino acid sequence. Percentage overlap between repertoires was calculated by dividing the number of shared unique clonotypes by the size of the smaller repertoire. Richness of each repertoire was evaluated using RTK rarefaction, the Chao1 estimator, and Recon v2.1 estimates of unobserved clonotypes. Generation probabilities for all TCRbeta clonotypes obtained by the gDNA method from a handful of donors were computed using OLGA. TCRdb stores this immuneACCESS table with in-frame sequences only. Part of the clones is absent; in the studies checked, under half of the shortfall reflects unresolved V genes, and no reason is known for the rest. V and J calls and clone size are those listed in that table; D and trimming were worked out from the DNA. In this sample the table shows some 1 million clones, approximately 68% of which occur a single time. Of the sample, roughly 1.5% is held by the ten largest clones.

The sample belongs to a study of shared clonotypes between healthy human individuals (dated by TCRdb to the early 2020s). Regarding the study in general: A couple of women and three men aged 18 to 49 years were included in the cohort. Per donor, three plates each were used for CD4 naive and CD4 memory, two for CD8 naive, and one for CD8 memory. Blood TCR repertoires of about five healthy adults were deeply sequenced to estimate repertoire size and the extent of clonotype sharing between individuals. To increase sequencing depth and limit assay-specific biases, TCR repertoire library preparation and sequencing were carried out by different laboratories using diverse techniques. Per donor, leukapheresis produced somewhere between about 0.94 and 8.9 billion PBMCs. On the study overall, not on this receptor specifically: Compared with non-shared clonotypes, clonotypes shared by all four sorted-subset donors had higher generation probabilities. About 5% of naive CD4, around 3.6% of naive CD8, about 2.5% of memory CD4, and over 0.35% of memory CD8 clonotypes were shared across a few donors. Pairwise subsampling led to the expectation that sequencing depth would affect the degree of clonotype sharing among donors. Sampling was limited to blood, and TCR repertoires in tissue likely differ from TCR repertoires in blood. Larger estimated clonotype richness was generally found for naive subsets than for memory subsets. Because the study included a small number of donors, the genetic and exposure-history diversity represented was limited. Rarefaction of sorted-subset datasets indicated incomplete sequencing despite the large sequencing depth.

Donors were healthy HIV-negative adults with no recently reported acute infections or vaccinations. Every donor was a Caucasian adult residing in Nashville, Tennessee, USA. CD4+ T cells were enriched by magnetic negative selection; naive cells were then positively selected on CD45RA, and the negative fraction formed the memory subset. Blood was collected by leukapheresis, and PBMCs were isolated by Ficoll-Histopaque density gradient centrifugation and then cryopreserved in liquid nitrogen vapor phase. Purity and quantity of every magnetically sorted T cell population were checked by analytical flow cytometry. From each sorted fraction, genomic DNA was isolated and quantified by UV absorbance on a Nanodrop 2000c.

Material for sequencing was memory CD4+ T cells sorted from blood. What this sample's cell subset or site label stands for: CD45RA-negative fraction. The rearrangement combines TRBV28 with TRBJ1-3, with a tentative D gene TRBD1 over 5 matching bases. This sequence was found in a man between 18 and 35 years old in good health. The CDR3 here reads CASSSTVGGNTIYF. The sequenced DNA: TGTGCCAGCAGTTCGACAGTAGGCGGAAACACCATATATTTT.